The rows below give T cell receptor beta chains drawn from one sample of a study of T cells in Graves' hyperthyroidism and ophthalmopathy. TCRdb re-analysed the multiplex PCR reads in MiXCR, keeping a single row per CDR3 protein. The sample holds under 650,000 distinct CDR3 sequences, roughly 16% seen once. The specimen sequenced was blood. The receptors here all came from a woman aged 25 to 45 with Graves' hyperthyroidism. The conserved cysteine and the conserved F or W are not part of the CDR3 here. The order of the fields is J gene, V gene, clone size, CDR3 protein. Expanded clones get a size class; other rows say once, few or many, or leave the size out.

>TRBJ1-1|TRBV20-1|NA
SADGQTSAEAF
>TRBJ2-2|TRBV3-1|many
ASSGSSASPGELF
>TRBJ2-5|TRBV12-3/TRBV12-4|many
ASCYRVQETQY
>TRBJ2-1|TRBV28|many
ASRQLAGGVMGNEQF
>TRBJ2-2|TRBV5-1|NA
ASSLTRVAANTGELF
>TRBJ1-2|TRBV2|NA
ASSEVGPLESDGYT
>TRBJ2-1|TRBV25-1|few
ASSDSSSGRNNEQF
>TRBJ1-2|TRBV28|many
ASRLSVGAVGYT
>TRBJ2-1|TRBV3-1|once
ASSQLTLAVVFNEQF
>TRBJ2-3|TRBV20-1|NA
SARPGTGGTDTQY
>TRBJ2-4|TRBV12-3/TRBV12-4|NA
ASTLGGTENIQY
>TRBJ1-4|TRBV7-8|few
ASSLLRQATNEKLF
>TRBJ2-1|TRBV28|many
ATERGGEQF
>TRBJ1-2|TRBV11-2|many
ASNSGGHYGYT
>TRBJ1-1|TRBV30|many
AWSADRANTEAF
>TRBJ1-5|TRBV4-1|few
ASSQEDPTHGNQPQH
>TRBJ1-1|TRBV24-1|NA
ATSRDPEGSGAF
>TRBJ2-1|TRBV19|NA
ATSMGGGYNEQF
>TRBJ1-1|TRBV6-2/TRBV6-3|NA
ASSYSTILNTEAF
>TRBJ2-7|TRBV28|many
ASSIRGTYEQY
>TRBJ2-5|TRBV7-9|many
ASSLRTGGSQETQY
>TRBJ2-5|TRBV10-3|NA
AISALWTERGETQY
>TRBJ2-1|TRBV19|NA
ASSIVPPLAGGLVEQF
>TRBJ2-1|TRBV7-9|few
ASSLVTSGVNEQF
>TRBJ2-1|TRBV5-8|few
ASSSGTGEQF
>TRBJ2-1|TRBV20-1|few
SARGDSDYNEQF
>TRBJ2-2|TRBV19|few
ASSTGRIGGLGGELF
>TRBJ2-2|TRBV6-2/TRBV6-3|NA
SVPKLNTGELF
>TRBJ2-5|TRBV6-1|few
ASSSGRGDKETQY
>TRBJ2-7|TRBV5-1|NA
ASSYSGTSGLTYEQY
>TRBJ2-1|TRBV7-9|many
ASSFSTSDNEQF
>TRBJ2-1|TRBV7-2|many
ASRTEIAGVGYNEQF
>TRBJ2-7|TRBV28|NA
ASSFRSRLAGVRWEQY
>TRBJ2-5|TRBV13|many
ASSLSGRADRTQY
>TRBJ2-1|TRBV7-2|many
ASSIPGEQF
>TRBJ2-7|TRBV18|few
ASSLDQGNYEQY
>TRBJ1-5|TRBV6-1|NA
ASSLGGIGSQPQH
>TRBJ2-5|TRBV13|NA
ASSDRVGETQY
>TRBJ2-5|TRBV6-1|many
ASKDLLFGETQY
>TRBJ2-3|TRBV6-1|many
ASSYAAWSGPADTQY
>TRBJ2-1|TRBV19|NA
ASGGNRGVKF
>TRBJ1-6|TRBV6-1|NA
ASSEVPGVNSPLH
>TRBJ2-2|TRBV20-1|NA
SASGVFNTGELF
>TRBJ2-3|TRBV24-1|NA
ATSEPTGGTDTQY
>TRBJ2-7|TRBV30|few
AWSADRARYEQY
>TRBJ2-1|TRBV11-2|few
ASSYVGGQGYNEQF
>TRBJ2-7|TRBV4-1|few
ASSHRTSGTYEQY
>TRBJ2-1|TRBV7-2|few
ASSFSQGFNEQF
>TRBJ2-7|TRBV13|many
ASSIRDRGYEQY
>TRBJ2-7|TRBV6-2/TRBV6-3|many
ATGLSYEQY
>TRBJ2-5|TRBV11-2|many
ASSSTGQGRKETQY
>TRBJ2-2|TRBV2|NA
ATLDSVTDTGELF
>TRBJ2-1|TRBV12-3/TRBV12-4|many
ASSLASAMEQF
>TRBJ1-6|TRBV25-1|NA
ASSEWQFGGSPLH
>TRBJ1-1|TRBV20-1|many
SARDWRNMNTEAF
>TRBJ2-7|TRBV29-1|NA
SVAHGTSGSYEQY
>TRBJ2-5|TRBV5-1|few
ASSLATIASVQETQY